Following are 19 T cell receptor beta chains from one sample sequenced in a study of vaccination effects on CD4 cells after COVID-19 (dated by TCRdb to the early 2020s). After about 9 days of culture, CD4+ T cells were isolated with the EasySep CD4+ T cell isolation kit. Convalescent patients had PCR-confirmed SARS-CoV-2 infection between March and December 2020, before Alpha, Beta and Delta variants emerged in the United States. Participants received two doses of either the BNT162b2 or the mRNA-1273 mRNA SARS-CoV-2 vaccine. The protocol used for the library was the immunoSEQ multiplex PCR assay. TCRdb carries this immuneACCESS record with in-frame sequences only. Its versions omit some clonotypes, under half of them owing to an unresolved V gene in the studies checked, with the rest unexplained. Within this sample are tens of thousands of clones, with around 70% of them counted one time only. The top ten constitute 5% to 5.5% of the sample.

No antigen has been assigned to these receptors. The sequencing here drew on CD4+ T cells from PBMCs cultured without peptide, taken after COVID-19 vaccination. The origin of the receptors is a human donor who had a prior SARS-CoV-2 infection.

V gene TRBV4-2 combines with J gene TRBJ1-1; D is ambiguous. V gave up 1 base and J gave up 4 bases, with 7 bases separating them. Germline V CDR1 and CDR2: LGHNA, YNFKEQ. This CDR3 region has 13 residues. The CDR3 sequence: CASSQGPGTEAFF. CDR3 DNA sequence: TGTGCCAGCAGCCAAGGCCCGGGCACTGAAGCTTTCTTT.

The chain is built from TRBV19 and TRBJ2-3; D is possibly TRBD2 (6 bases). Germline V CDR1 and CDR2: LNHDA, SQIVND (reference sequence). CDR3 length: 14 amino acids. V was clipped by 10 bases and J by 5 bases, with 19 bases between them. The CDR3 nucleotides read TGTGCCACTGTCGACCGGGGGAGACTAGATACGCAGTATTTT. It encodes CATVDRGRLDTQYF.

The genes are TRBV15 and TRBJ2-3; D gene uncertain. Germline V gene data show CDR1 as LNHNV and CDR2 as YYDKDF (reference sequence). CDR3 length equals 14 residues. Trimming removed 3 bases from V and 3 bases from J, with 10 bases in between. This CDR3 reads CATSSRVLTDTQYF. CDR3 nucleotide sequence: TGTGCCACCAGCAGCCGGGTTCTGACAGATACGCAGTATTTT.

The chain uses TRBV9 and TRBJ2-4; 15 bases align to TRBD2. The CDR3 is 14 residues long. Germline V CDR1 and CDR2: SGDLS, YYNGEE. Trimming cost V 2 bases and J 11 bases; bases outside gene matches: 2. In nucleotides, the CDR3 is TGTGCCAGCAGCGTGGGACTAGCGGGGGGTCTTCAGTACTTC. Encoded protein: CASSVGLAGGLQYF.

This clone was counted a few times. The chain links TRBV7-2 to TRBJ2-1, with 12 bases that match TRBD2. The germline CDR1 and CDR2 sequences are SGHTA and FQGNSA. The CDR3 runs 15 residues. V lost 5 bases, J lost 3 bases, and 2 bases stayed unmatched. The CDR3 sequence is CASSGLAGSYNEQFF. The CDR3 nucleotides read TGTGCCAGCAGCGGACTAGCGGGGAGCTACAATGAGCAGTTCTTC. Full variable domain (outside the CDR3, taken from reference TRBV7-2 and TRBJ2-1): GAGVSQSPSNKVTEKGKDVELRCDPISGHTALYWYRQSLGQGLEFLIYFQGNSAPDKSGLPSDRFSAERTGGSVSTLTIQRTQQEDSAVYLCASSGLAGSYNEQFFGPGTRLTVL.

This rearrangement joins TRBV2 to TRBJ1-4; possible D gene TRBD1, 6 bases. The length of the CDR3 is 14 residues. Germline CDR1 is SNHLY and CDR2 is FYNNEI. Deletions cut 3 bases from V and 8 bases from J, with 13 bases between. The CDR3 loop reads CASSDLGAWEKLFF. The CDR3 nucleotides are TGTGCCAGCAGTGATCTGGGGGCGTGGGAAAAACTGTTTTTT.

The CDR3 region is CATSRVGVGGYTF. CDR3 in DNA: TGTGCCACCAGCAGAGTAGGGGTCGGGGGCTACACCTTC. The chain combines TRBV15 with TRBJ1-2; maybe TRBD1 (5 bases). V lost 1 base to trimming and J lost 8 bases, with 11 bases between them. Germline assignment: CDR1 LNHNV and CDR2 YYDKDF (reference sequence). The CDR3 covers 13 residues.

The chain carries TRBV4-2 and TRBJ2-7; D not certain. This CDR3 is built from 13 residues. V lost 3 bases to trimming and J lost 0 bases, with 6 bases between them. Germline lookup yields CDR1 LGHNA and CDR2 YNFKEQ. CDR3 nucleotides: TGTGCCAGCAGCCAGGCCCCCTCCTACGAGCAGTACTTC. It codes for CASSQAPSYEQYF.

V and J are TRBV2 and TRBJ1-2, with D possibly being TRBD1 (5 bases). The CDR3 is 12 residues long. Germline-derived CDR1 and CDR2 are SNHLY and FYNNEI. Trimming removed 8 bases at V and 7 bases at J, with 14 bases between. The DNA for the CDR3 is TGTGCCAGCTCGGGGACGCTATTTGGCTACACCTTC. Its protein product is CASSGTLFGYTF.

This clone was found a few times. The genes are TRBV5-4 and TRBJ2-5; D tentatively reads TRBD1 or TRBD2 (6 bases each). The germline V gene encodes CDR1 SGHNT and CDR2 YYREEE (reference sequence). Trimming took 3 bases from V and 3 from J, leaving 12 bases between them. This CDR3 spans 14 amino acids. The CDR3 protein is CASSSRRGEETQYF. The CDR3 DNA reads as TGTGCCAGCAGCTCCCGTAGGGGGGAAGAGACCCAGTACTTC.

The chain recombines TRBV7-2 with TRBJ2-7; maybe TRBD2 (5 bases). V was cut by 2 bases and J by 2 bases, with 10 bases left in between. This CDR3 spans 14 amino acids. Germline V gene lookup returns CDR1 SGHTA and CDR2 FQGNSA. In nucleotides, the CDR3 is TGTGCCAGCAGCTTAATCCGGGAAACCTACGAGCAGTACTTC. Its protein product is CASSLIRETYEQYF.

V gene TRBV7-9 combines with J gene TRBJ2-7; D may be TRBD2 (6 bases). The V gene's germline CDR1 is SEHNR and CDR2 FQNEAQ (reference sequence). CDR3 length: 15 amino acids. V gave up 6 bases and J gave up 2 bases, with 17 bases separating them. The CDR3: CASRLGSGGTYEQYF. CDR3 coding DNA: TGTGCCAGCAGGCTCGGGAGTGGCGGGACCTACGAGCAGTACTTC.

This chain uses TRBV11-2 with TRBJ2-3; 10 positions agree with TRBD2. The CDR3 spans 16 residues. Germline V gene sequence: CDR1 SGHAT, CDR2 FQNNGV. The trim removed 5 bases at V and 1 base at J, leaving 6 bases unmatched. The CDR3 DNA is TGTGCCAGCAGCCACGCCCTAGCGGGAGGCACAGATACGCAGTATTTT. It is translated as CASSHALAGGTDTQYF.

This rearrangement joins TRBV28 to TRBJ2-7; TRBD2 agrees at 11 bases. CDR3 size: 16 residues. Germline-derived CDR1 and CDR2 are MDHEN and SYDVKM. This CDR3 reads CAVRSGLAGGIYEQYF. For the CDR3, the DNA is TGTGCGGTAAGATCCGGGCTAGCGGGAGGAATTTACGAGCAGTACTTC.

There are a few counts of this clone. This chain connects TRBV15 to TRBJ2-5, with a possible D match to TRBD1 (6 bases). V was cut by 3 bases and J by 5 bases, with 25 bases left in between. Germline V lookup: CDR1 LNHNV, CDR2 YYDKDF (reference sequence). The CDR3 consists of 18 residues. The CDR3 DNA reads as TGTGCCACCAGCAGGACGGGGCGGTTTGGGGGCGAAATGGAGACCCAGTACTTC. Residues: CATSRTGRFGGEMETQYF.

The chain uses TRBV30 and TRBJ1-3, with D unresolved. The CDR3 totals 15 residues. The ends were cut back, 2 bases at V and 0 bases at J, with 11 bases in the middle. The germline V gene encodes CDR1 GTSNPN and CDR2 SVGIG (reference sequence). Written as DNA, the CDR3 is TGTGCCTGGAGTTATGGCAGAGCCTCTGGAAACACCATATATTTT. Its translation: CAWSYGRASGNTIYF.

This sequence joins TRBV9 and TRBJ1-2; TRBD1 matches at 9 bases. With V trimmed by 0 bases and J by 2 bases, 14 bases remained unmatched. There are 19 residues in the CDR3. The germline gives CDR1 SGDLS, CDR2 YYNGEE. The CDR3 nucleotides are TGTGCCAGCAGCGTAGTTTCCGATCCCCGGGACAGGGACAACTATGGCTACACCTTC. Its protein is CASSVVSDPRDRDNYGYTF.

The rearrangement uses TRBV9 and TRBJ1-3; the match to TRBD1 covers 7 bases. The CDR3 extends over 16 amino acids. Per the germline V gene, CDR1 is SGDLS and CDR2 is YYNGEE. With 3 bases clipped from V and 2 bases from J, the junction kept 8 bases outside the gene matches. CDR3 amino acids: CASSGGQSRAGNTIYF. The CDR3 region has the DNA TGTGCCAGCAGCGGGGGACAGTCACGAGCTGGAAACACCATATATTTT.

The V and J genes are TRBV7-6 and TRBJ2-1; 10 bases agree with TRBD2. The CDR3 runs 17 residues. From germline, CDR1 is SGHVS and CDR2 FNYEAQ. J lost 5 bases, V lost 4 bases, and 11 bases had no gene match. CDR3 residues: CASSSASSGSLDNEQFF. As DNA, the CDR3 is TGTGCCAGCAGCTCCGCGTCTAGCGGGAGCTTAGACAATGAGCAGTTCTTC.